The 20 T cell receptor beta chains below come from one sample, sequenced in a study of T cells after yellow fever vaccination. From the 5' RACE reads, TCRdb called clonotypes with MiXCR, one entry per CDR3 protein. The sample comprises about 340,000 distinct CDR3 sequences, 8.7% of which are singletons, and over 15% rests with the top ten. The source was PBMCs, collected on the day of the first yellow fever vaccination. These receptors were collected from a young man who received the YFV17D yellow fever vaccine.

The gene calls are TRBV27 and TRBJ2-7, with D perhaps matching TRBD1 (5 bases). V lost 5 bases to trimming and J lost 4 bases, with 21 bases between them. Germline V gene data show CDR1 as MNHEY and CDR2 as SMNVEV (reference sequence). The CDR3 consists of 16 residues. The CDR3 DNA follows: TGTGCCAGCAGTCCCACCAGGGCCCATCAGGCGTACGAGCAGTACGTC. This codes for CASSPTRAHQAYEQYV.

Remarks on this clonotype: A much larger clone differs from this one at a single base, so this may be a read error. The chain couples TRBV7-2 to TRBJ2-1; possibly TRBD2 for D (6 bases). The CDR3 loop spans 13 amino acids. CDR1 SGHTA and CDR2 FQGNSA come from the germline V gene. DNA for the CDR3: TGTGCCACCAGCGGGCAGGGTATCCATGAGCAGTTCTTC. This translates into CATSGQGIHEQFF.

This clonotype was detected only a few times. The DNA of the CDR3 is TGTGCCAGCAGAACACAGGACCACGAGCAGTACTTC. Amino acids: CASRTQDHEQYF. The chain uses TRBV6-5 and TRBJ2-7, with D tentatively TRBD1 (5 bases). The CDR3 totals 12 residues. V shed 6 bases and J shed 5 bases, with 11 bases lying between them. Looked up from germline, CDR1 is MNHEY and CDR2 is SVGAGI.

This clonotype turned up a few times. This rearrangement joins TRBV4-1 to TRBJ2-2, with D uncertain. CDR3 size: 16 residues. CDR1 is MGHRA, CDR2 YSYEKL, per germline. The ends were cut back, 0 bases at V and 0 bases at J, with 8 bases in the middle. The CDR3 is CASSQEGSANTGELFF. The CDR3, as DNA: TGCGCCAGCAGCCAAGAAGGATCAGCGAACACCGGGGAGCTGTTTTTT.

This clonotype was detected only a few times. This chain joins TRBV6-5 and TRBJ2-5; D might be TRBD2 (5 bases). The CDR3 has 16 amino acids. The germline V gene has CDR1 MNHEY and CDR2 SVGAGI. V was shortened by 0 bases and J by 1 base, with 12 bases between the two germline ends. The CDR3 DNA is TGTGCCAGCAGTTACTCGAGAGCGGTTCTCCAAGAGACCCAGTACTTC. Its protein product is CASSYSRAVLQETQYF.

This clonotype was observed a handful of times. The chain carries TRBV7-9 and TRBJ1-1; D not certain. CDR3 length: 14 residues. V lost 5 bases and J lost 1, with 11 bases in between. Germline V gene data show CDR1 as SEHNR and CDR2 as FQNEAQ (reference sequence). The CDR3 loop reads CASSRTGRNTEAFF. CDR3 nucleotides: TGTGCCAGCAGCCGAACCGGACGGAACACTGAAGCTTTCTTT.

This clonotype was detected a few times. This chain joins TRBV20-1 and TRBJ2-2, with D hard to call. Trimming left V 1 base short and J 2 bases short, with 11 bases between. Germline V gene sequence: CDR1 DFQATT, CDR2 SNEGSKA (reference sequence). This CDR3 has 15 residues. CDR3 coding DNA: TGCAGTGCTAGAGTCCCCTCCCGAAACACCGGGGAGCTGTTTTTT. Protein: CSARVPSRNTGELFF.

This clonotype was observed a handful of times. The chain recombines TRBV4-3 with TRBJ2-2; 10 bases are shared with TRBD2. The germline V gene encodes CDR1 LGHNA and CDR2 YSLEER. V trimming: 2 bases; J trimming: 6 bases; junction bases outside the gene matches: 9. There are 17 residues in the CDR3. The DNA for the CDR3 is TGCGCCAGCAGCCAACCCCGTGGTAGCGGGGGGCCCGGGGAGCTGTTTTTT. Amino acids: CASSQPRGSGGPGELFF.

This clonotype was seen many times. The chain has TRBV12-3 or TRBV12-4 and TRBJ1-1; D may be TRBD1 (5 bases). CDR3 length: 15 amino acids. The V and J ends lost 6 bases and 2 bases respectively, with 16 bases between them. The chain's CDR3 is CASRHPGLRNTEAFF. DNA of the CDR3: TGTGCCAGCAGGCACCCGGGACTCAGAAACACTGAAGCTTTCTTT.

This rearrangement joins TRBV18 to TRBJ2-1; 10 bases agree with TRBD2. This CDR3 has 16 amino acids. Germline trimming cut 3 bases from V and 4 bases from J; bases unmatched to any gene: 6. Germline values: CDR1 KGHSH, CDR2 LQKENI. The DNA for the CDR3 is TGTGCCAGCTCACCCCCTAGCGGGGGATCTTACAATGAGCAGTTCTTC. Translation: CASSPPSGGSYNEQFF.

This clonotype was seen ten or more times. The V gene is TRBV9, the J gene TRBJ1-2; TRBD1 might be the D (5 bases). The germline V gene has CDR1 SGDLS and CDR2 YYNGEE. The ends were cut back, 4 bases at V and 4 bases at J, with 11 bases in the middle. The CDR3 consists of 13 residues. The CDR3 DNA reads as TGTGCCAGCAGCCCGGACACGACCTATGGCTACACCTTC. Protein product: CASSPDTTYGYTF.

The chain couples TRBV5-1 to TRBJ2-3, with 10 bases lining up with TRBD1. There are 14 residues in the CDR3. From germline, CDR1 is SGHRS and CDR2 YFSETQ. J gave up 3 bases and V 5 bases, and 3 bases lay outside the gene matches. In DNA form, the CDR3 reads TGCGCCAGCAGAGGACAGGGGGTTACAGATACGCAGTATTTT. This translates into CASRGQGVTDTQYF.

This clonotype was seen a handful of times. The genes are TRBV5-4 and TRBJ2-2; 7 bases agree with TRBD1. This CDR3 is 15 amino acids long. CDR1 is SGHNT and CDR2 is YYREEE in the germline V gene (reference sequence). V lost 1 base and J lost 4; bases outside the gene matches: 4. CDR3 coding DNA: TGTGCCAGCAGCTTGTACGACAGGGTCACCGGGGAGCTGTTTTTT. It is translated as CASSLYDRVTGELFF. The entire variable domain, with the rest obtained from reference TRBV5-4 and TRBJ2-2, is as follows: ETGVTQSPTHLIKTRGQQVTLRCSSQSGHNTVSWYQQALGQGPQFIFQYYREEENGRGNFPPRFSGLQFPNYSSELNVNALELDDSALYLCASSLYDRVTGELFFGEGSRLTVL.

This clonotype occurred a few times. The rearrangement links TRBV30 to TRBJ2-1, with 10 bases lining up with TRBD1. Trimming took 4 bases from V and 3 from J; bases not matched to a gene: 3. Germline CDR1 reads GTSNPN; CDR2 reads SVGIG (reference sequence). This CDR3 is built from 14 residues. CDR3 sequence: CAWTWTGGYNEQFF. The CDR3 region has the DNA TGTGCCTGGACTTGGACAGGGGGCTACAATGAGCAGTTCTTC.

CDR3 coding DNA: TGTGCCAGCAGTTTAGCGGGACAGGATCTGAATTCACCCCTCCACTTT. Its translation: CASSLAGQDLNSPLHF. The chain recombines TRBV12-3 or TRBV12-4 with TRBJ1-6, with TRBD1 matching 8 bases. The CDR3 is 16 amino acids. J gave up 7 bases and V 0 bases, and 5 bases lay outside the gene matches.

This clonotype was found a few times. The J gene is TRBJ2-1, the V gene TRBV18; 7 bases line up with TRBD2. V shed 0 bases and J 8 bases; nucleotides not matched to a gene: 4. From germline, CDR1 is KGHSH and CDR2 LQKENI. The CDR3 loop spans 14 amino acids. CDR3 in amino acids: CASSPPGLRDEQFF. The CDR3 nucleotides are TGTGCCAGCTCACCACCGGGACTAAGGGATGAGCAGTTCTTC.

This clonotype appeared many times. The chain joins TRBV12-3 or TRBV12-4 to TRBJ2-2, with TRBD2 matching over 9 bases. The CDR3 length is 18 residues. J was trimmed by 7 bases and V by 5 bases; bases with no gene match: 17. DNA of the CDR3: TGTGCCAGCAGTGCCGCGACTTTGCGGGGGGGCCTCGGCGGGGAGCTGTTTTTT. Protein sequence: CASSAATLRGGLGGELFF.

The J gene is TRBJ2-7, the V gene TRBV6-1, with 11 bases aligning to TRBD1. CDR1 is MNHNS, CDR2 SASEGT, per germline. This CDR3 region has 13 residues. Trimming removed 6 bases from V and 3 bases from J; junction bases left unmatched: 1. The CDR3 spells CASRGTGGYEQYV. The CDR3 nucleotides read TGTGCCAGCAGGGGGACAGGGGGCTACGAGCAGTACGTC.

The rearrangement uses TRBV3-1 and TRBJ2-2; TRBD2 agrees at 12 bases. CDR1 LGHDT and CDR2 YNNKEL come from the germline V gene (reference sequence). The CDR3 is 18 residues long. V dropped 0 bases and J dropped 4; count of bases not matched to a gene: 6. CDR3 DNA sequence: TGTGCCAGCAGCCAAGACCTAGCGGGGGGGCCGGGCACCGGGGAGCTGTTTTTT. This sequence encodes CASSQDLAGGPGTGELFF.

CDR3 protein: CASSRRRENIQYF. The CDR3 bases are TGTGCCAGCAGCCGCCGAAGGGAAAACATTCAGTACTTC. The rearrangement joins TRBV5-6 to TRBJ2-4; no definite D call. Germline CDR1 and CDR2: SGHDT and YYEEEE. CDR3 size: 13 residues. V lost 4 bases, J lost 5 bases, and 10 bases lay in between.